This T cell receptor beta chain was documented in a study of shared clonotypes between healthy human individuals. As defined, naive CD8 cells were CD45RO-negative and positively selected for CCR7, with terminally differentiated effector memory CD45RA+ cells excluded. V dropped 0 bases and J dropped 2 bases, with 9 bases sitting between them. CDR3 length: 14 residues. Per the germline V gene, CDR1 is SGHNT and CDR2 is YYREEE (reference sequence). Assay runs were performed at deep level. Sequenced by immunoSEQ multiplex PCR; TCRdb stores in-frame clones only, minus some. This table holds about 2.1 million clones, 80% to 95% found once.

This chain connects TRBV5-4 to TRBJ2-7; D possibly corresponds to TRBD1 (5 bases). The TCR originated in a young man in good health. Some clones in this sample may be carry-over from other donors' samples. What was sequenced was naive CD8+ T cells from PBMCs. CDR3 protein: CASSLGQRPYEQYF. The CDR3 DNA sequence: TGTGCCAGCAGCTTGGGACAGAGACCCTACGAGCAGTACTTC.